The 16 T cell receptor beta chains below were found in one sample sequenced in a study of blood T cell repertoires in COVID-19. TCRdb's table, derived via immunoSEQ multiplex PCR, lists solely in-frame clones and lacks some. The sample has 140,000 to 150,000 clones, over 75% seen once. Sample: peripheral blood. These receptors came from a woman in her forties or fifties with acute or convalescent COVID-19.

The CDR3 is CASSIGGGNTEAFF. In DNA form, the CDR3 reads TGTGCCAGTAGTATAGGCGGCGGAAACACTGAAGCTTTCTTT. The J gene is TRBJ1-1, the V gene TRBV19; D ambiguous. CDR3 length equals 14 residues. The germline V gene encodes CDR1 LNHDA and CDR2 SQIVND (reference sequence). The V end was cut by 1 base, the J end by 2 bases, with 8 bases between.

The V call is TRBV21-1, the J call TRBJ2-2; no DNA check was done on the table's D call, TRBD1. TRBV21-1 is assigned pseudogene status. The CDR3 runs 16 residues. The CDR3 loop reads CASRKKNQGKGGELFF. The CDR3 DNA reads TGTGCCAGCAGGAAAAAAAATCAGGGAAAGGGCGGGGAGCTGTTTTTT.

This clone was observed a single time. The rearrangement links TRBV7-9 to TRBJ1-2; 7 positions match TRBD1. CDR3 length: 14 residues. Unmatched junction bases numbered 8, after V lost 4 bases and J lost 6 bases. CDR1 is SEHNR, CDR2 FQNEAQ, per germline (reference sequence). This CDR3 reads CASSSTGRKDGYTF. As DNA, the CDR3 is TGTGCCAGCAGCTCGACAGGGAGGAAGGATGGCTACACCTTC.

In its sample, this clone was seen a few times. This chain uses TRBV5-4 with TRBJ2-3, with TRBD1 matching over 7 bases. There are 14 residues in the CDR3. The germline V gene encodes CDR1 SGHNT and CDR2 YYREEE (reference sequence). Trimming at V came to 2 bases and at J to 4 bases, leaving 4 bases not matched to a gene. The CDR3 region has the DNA TGTGCCAGCAGCTTCCGACAGGGTCCAGATACGCAGTATTTT. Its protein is CASSFRQGPDTQYF.

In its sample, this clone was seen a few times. Here the CDR3 DNA reads TGCGCCAGCAGTGACAGAAGGGGGAGCTCCTACAATGAGCAGTTCTTC. Translating gives CASSDRRGSSYNEQFF. The chain couples TRBV10-1 to TRBJ2-1; D may be TRBD1 (6 bases). CDR3 length: 16 amino acids. Trimming shortened V by 3 bases and J by 0 bases, and 12 bases separated the two germline ends. In germline, CDR1 is WNHNN, CDR2 SYGVQD (reference sequence).

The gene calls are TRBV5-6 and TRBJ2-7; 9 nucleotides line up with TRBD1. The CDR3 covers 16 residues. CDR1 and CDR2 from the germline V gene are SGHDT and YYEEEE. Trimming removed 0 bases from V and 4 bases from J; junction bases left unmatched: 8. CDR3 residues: CASSLAGTGYQYEQYF. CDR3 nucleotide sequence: TGTGCCAGCAGCTTGGCGGGGACAGGGTATCAATACGAGCAGTACTTC.

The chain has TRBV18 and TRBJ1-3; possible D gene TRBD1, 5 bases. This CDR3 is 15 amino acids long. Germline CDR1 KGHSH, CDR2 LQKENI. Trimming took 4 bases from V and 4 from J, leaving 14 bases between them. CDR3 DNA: TGTGCCAGCTCACGGGCAGCGGGGGAAGGAAACACCATATATTTT. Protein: CASSRAAGEGNTIYF.

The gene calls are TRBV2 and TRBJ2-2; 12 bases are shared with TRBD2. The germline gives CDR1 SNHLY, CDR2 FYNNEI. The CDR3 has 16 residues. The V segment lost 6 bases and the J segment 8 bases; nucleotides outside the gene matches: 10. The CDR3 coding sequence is TGTGCCAGCAGCGCGAGGCTAGCGGGAGGGGGAGGGGAGCTGTTTTTT. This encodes CASSARLAGGGGELFF.

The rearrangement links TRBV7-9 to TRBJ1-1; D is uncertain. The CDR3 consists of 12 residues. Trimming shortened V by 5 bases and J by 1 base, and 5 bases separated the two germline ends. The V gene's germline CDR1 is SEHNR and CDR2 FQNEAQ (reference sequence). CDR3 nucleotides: TGTGCCAGCAGCCACACGAACACTGAAGCTTTCTTT. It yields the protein CASSHTNTEAFF.

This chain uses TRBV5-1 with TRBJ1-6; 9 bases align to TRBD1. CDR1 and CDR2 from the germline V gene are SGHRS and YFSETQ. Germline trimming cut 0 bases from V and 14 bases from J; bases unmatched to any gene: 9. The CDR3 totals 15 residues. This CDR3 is CASSLVQGALGSLHF. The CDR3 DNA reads TGCGCCAGCAGCTTGGTACAGGGGGCCCTTGGGTCCCTCCACTTT. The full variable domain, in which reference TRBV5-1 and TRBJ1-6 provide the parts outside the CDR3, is KAGVTQTPRYLIKTRGQQVTLSCSPISGHRSVSWYQQTPGQGLQFLFEYFSETQRNKGNFPGRFSGRQFSNSRSEMNVSTLELGDSALYLCASSLVQGALGSLHFGNGTRLTVT.

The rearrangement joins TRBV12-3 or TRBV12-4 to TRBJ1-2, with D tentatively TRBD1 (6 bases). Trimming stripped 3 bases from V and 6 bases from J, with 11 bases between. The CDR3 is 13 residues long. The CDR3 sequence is CASSFGQGNGYTF. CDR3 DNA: TGTGCCAGCAGTTTCGGTCAGGGGAATGGCTACACCTTC.

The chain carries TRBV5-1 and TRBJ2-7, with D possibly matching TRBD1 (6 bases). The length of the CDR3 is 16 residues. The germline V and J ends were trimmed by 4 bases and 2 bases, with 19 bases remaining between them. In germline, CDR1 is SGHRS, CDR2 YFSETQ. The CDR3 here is CASSAETGAATYEQYF. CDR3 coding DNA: TGCGCCAGCAGCGCAGAGACAGGAGCCGCAACCTACGAGCAGTACTTC. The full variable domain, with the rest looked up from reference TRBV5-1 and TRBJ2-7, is KAGVTQTPRYLIKTRGQQVTLSCSPISGHRSVSWYQQTPGQGLQFLFEYFSETQRNKGNFPGRFSGRQFSNSRSEMNVSTLELGDSALYLCASSAETGAATYEQYFGPGTRLTVT.

CDR3: CASTRLPTSGYTF. The CDR3 DNA follows: TGTGCCAGCACGCGACTGCCAACCAGTGGCTACACCTTC. V usage is TRBV2 and J usage is TRBJ1-2; D unresolved. The germline gives CDR1 SNHLY, CDR2 FYNNEI. The CDR3 is made up of 13 amino acids. Trimming removed 7 bases from V and 7 bases from J, with 16 bases in between.

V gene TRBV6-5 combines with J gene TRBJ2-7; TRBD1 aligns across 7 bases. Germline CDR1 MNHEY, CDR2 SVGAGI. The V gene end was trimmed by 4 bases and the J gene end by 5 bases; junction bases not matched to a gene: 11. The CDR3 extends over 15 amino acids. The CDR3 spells CASSWRQGVNNEQYF. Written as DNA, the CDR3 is TGTGCCAGCAGTTGGAGGCAGGGGGTCAATAACGAGCAGTACTTC.

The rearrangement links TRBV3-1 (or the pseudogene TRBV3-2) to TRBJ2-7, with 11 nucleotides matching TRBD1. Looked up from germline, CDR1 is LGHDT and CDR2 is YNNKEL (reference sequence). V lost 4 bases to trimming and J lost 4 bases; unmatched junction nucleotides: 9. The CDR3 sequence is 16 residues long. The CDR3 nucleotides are TGTGCCAGCAGCCGGACAGGGGGCAGAGGGGGATACGAGCAGTACTTC. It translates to CASSRTGGRGGYEQYF.

The CDR3 DNA is TGTGCCTGGAGTGTAGGGCTAGCGGGGCTCGAGCAGTACTTC. It yields the protein CAWSVGLAGLEQYF. The rearrangement joins TRBV30 to TRBJ2-7, with TRBD2 matching 9 bases. Germline V CDR1 and CDR2: GTSNPN, SVGIG (reference sequence). With 0 bases clipped from V and 6 bases from J, the junction kept 6 bases outside the gene matches. This CDR3 region has 14 residues.